This T cell receptor (beta chain) was captured in a study of beta chain features in type 1 diabetes. Background on the study: Nearly 110,000,000 sorted cells were examined across all samples.

Study conclusions and caveats: Patients with type 1 diabetes carried fewer insertions and had more deletions at their VDJ junctions. For Type 1 diabetes patients, all four CD4+ subsets carried TCRB CDR3s that were moderately but significantly shorter.

A single heparinised blood sample, averaging roughly 110 mL, was obtained per donor. Cell sorting via CD45RO/CCR7/CD25/CD127/CD95/CD27 was performed to obtain CD4+ naive, central memory, regulatory and stem cell-like memory cells. What was sequenced were expressed TCRB transcripts, since all of the isolated RNA had been reverse transcribed. Some clones are missing from TCRdb's copy, which holds only in-frame ones; the method was immunoSEQ multiplex PCR. The sample lists about 340,000 clones; roughly 13% were seen once. Remarks on this clone: Its antigen is unidentified.

The length of the CDR3 is 15 residues. V gave up 4 bases and J gave up 5 bases; unmatched junction bases: 5. CDR1 SGHTA and CDR2 FQGTGA come from the germline V gene. The sequenced sample was naive CD4+ T cells from blood. This receptor was obtained from a woman aged 18-30 years with type 1 diabetes. This sequence joins TRBV7-3 and TRBJ2-7, with 13 bases that match TRBD2. This CDR3 reads CASSSGLAGVHEQYF. CDR3 DNA sequence: TGTGCCAGCAGCTCCGGACTAGCGGGAGTCCACGAGCAGTACTTC.